Listed here is a single TCR beta chain. CDR3 length equals 13 residues. Germline V CDR1 and CDR2: SNHLY, FYNNEI. Trimming cost V 5 bases and J 6 bases, with 11 bases left between them. TCRdb keeps only in-frame clones here, not all; method: immunoSEQ multiplex PCR. The sample contains under 150,000 clones, around 80% of which appear only once. The data originate from a study of T cell responses to AZD1222 COVID-19 vaccine. The clonotype comes from an adult who received the AZD1222 COVID-19 vaccine. This chain joins TRBV2 and TRBJ1-5; possibly TRBD1 for D (5 bases). Here the sequenced sample was peripheral blood, taken 28 days after the second AZD1222 dose. Here the CDR3 DNA reads TGTGCCAGCAGTCCCCCAAGGGGTCAGCCCCAGCATTTT. As protein: CASSPPRGQPQHF.